Following are 30 T cell receptor beta chains from one sample sequenced in a study of cytomegalovirus exposure and HLA in healthy donors. The study ran its PCR with 60 Vbeta and 13 Jbeta primers. The assay was immunoSEQ multiplex PCR, and TCRdb's table has in-frame clones only and misses some. The sample records roughly 170,000 clones, roughly 80% being singletons. Input material: PBMCs. Receptor source: a man aged 25-45 years in good health and CMV-seropositive.

The gene calls are TRBV13 and TRBJ2-7; TRBD2 matches 11 bases. The CDR3 totals 14 residues. Germline trimming cut 5 bases from V and 6 bases from J; bases unmatched to any gene: 6. Germline V lookup: CDR1 PRHDT, CDR2 FYEKMQ (reference sequence). CDR3 DNA: TGTGCCAGCAGCATACTAGCGGGAGATAGCGAGCAGTACTTC. It encodes CASSILAGDSEQYF.

The rearrangement joins TRBV6-1 to TRBJ2-5; tentatively, D is TRBD2 (6 bases). Germline V gives CDR1 MNHNS, CDR2 SASEGT. Trimming shortened V by 5 bases and J by 5 bases, and 18 bases separated the two germline ends. The CDR3 runs 15 residues. CDR3 bases: TGTGCCAGCAGTCCGAGGAGGGAAAGCTATGAGACCCAGTACTTC. As protein: CASSPRRESYETQYF.

CDR3 sequence: CASSSRLAGVYEQYF. The CDR3 DNA reads TGTGCCAGCAGCTCCCGACTAGCGGGGGTATACGAGCAGTACTTC. V usage is TRBV13 and J usage is TRBJ2-7, with 12 bases matching TRBD2. With 4 bases clipped from V and 4 bases from J, the junction kept 5 bases outside the gene matches. The CDR3 runs to 15 residues. Germline CDR1 PRHDT, CDR2 FYEKMQ (reference sequence).

J is TRBJ2-5 and V is TRBV10-3; 12 bases map to TRBD2. The CDR3 spans 20 residues. The germline V gene encodes CDR1 ENHRY and CDR2 SYGVKD. V gave up 2 bases and J gave up 4 bases; unmatched junction bases: 17. CDR3 DNA: TGTGCCATCAGTGAGCCAGAACGGGCTAGCGGGGGGGGCCCTGCAGAGACCCAGTACTTC. The encoded protein is CAISEPERASGGGPAETQYF.

The rearrangement links TRBV13 to TRBJ2-5; 9 bases agree with TRBD1. The germline V gene has CDR1 PRHDT and CDR2 FYEKMQ (reference sequence). The CDR3 spans 15 residues. The ends lost 7 bases at V and 2 bases at J; junction bases unmatched: 8. The CDR3 protein is CASKGTDRGQETQYF. The CDR3 DNA reads as TGTGCCAGCAAGGGGACCGACAGGGGGCAAGAGACCCAGTACTTC.

The rearrangement joins TRBV9 to TRBJ2-3; D unclear. V lost 2 bases, J lost 0 bases, and 4 bases lay in between. This CDR3 comprises 13 residues. Germline CDR1 is SGDLS and CDR2 is YYNGEE. The CDR3 DNA is TGTGCCAGCAGCGTGTCTAGCACAGATACGCAGTATTTT. Translating gives CASSVSSTDTQYF.

The chain joins TRBV5-1 to TRBJ2-5, with 11 nucleotides matching TRBD2. The CDR3 sequence is 15 residues long. Germline trimming cut 0 bases from V and 5 bases from J; bases unmatched to any gene: 3. CDR1 is SGHRS and CDR2 is YFSETQ in the germline V gene. Written as DNA, the CDR3 is TGCGCCAGCAGCTTGGTGTCTAGCGGGAGGGAGACCCAGTACTTC. Amino acid sequence: CASSLVSSGRETQYF.

Only a few counts were recorded for this clone. This chain joins TRBV2 and TRBJ2-3; 8 bases match TRBD2. The germline V gene encodes CDR1 SNHLY and CDR2 FYNNEI. The CDR3 has 15 amino acids. J gave up 3 bases and V 4 bases, and 6 bases lay outside the gene matches. CDR3 bases: TGTGCCAGCAGTGTTCGACTAGCGCCGACAGATACGCAGTATTTT. Translated: CASSVRLAPTDTQYF.

This chain links TRBV5-1 with TRBJ1-1; no clear D gene. Trimming stripped 3 bases from V and 11 bases from J, with 11 bases between. From germline, CDR1 is SGHRS and CDR2 YFSETQ. The CDR3 is 11 residues long. CDR3 loop: CASSSGLMAFF. DNA of the CDR3: TGCGCCAGCAGCTCCGGACTGATGGCTTTCTTT.

This clone has just a few counts. The V call is TRBV13, the J call TRBJ2-7, with a weak D call TRBD1 (6 bases). The V end was cut by 0 bases, the J end by 3 bases, with 9 bases between. This CDR3 spans 14 amino acids. The germline CDR1 and CDR2 sequences are PRHDT and FYEKMQ (reference sequence). This CDR3 reads CASSLGDSDYEQYF. CDR3 coding DNA: TGTGCCAGCAGCTTAGGGGACAGCGACTACGAGCAGTACTTC.

The J gene is TRBJ2-2, the V gene TRBV28, with D unclear. Germline V gives CDR1 MDHEN, CDR2 SYDVKM. V was clipped by 6 bases and J by 3 bases, with 5 bases between them. The CDR3 has 12 amino acids. CDR3 sequence (DNA): TGTGCCAGCAGATCGGACACCGGGGAGCTGTTTTTT. Translating gives CASRSDTGELFF.

The V and J genes are TRBV25-1 and TRBJ1-1; 8 bases fit TRBD1. The germline V gene encodes CDR1 MGHDK and CDR2 SYGVNS. With V trimmed by 3 bases and J by 7 bases, 10 bases remained unmatched. There are 15 residues in the CDR3. CDR3 DNA sequence: TGTGCCAGCAGTGAGGCAGGGGGCGGTATGGTTGAAGCTTTCTTT. Protein product: CASSEAGGGMVEAFF.

The V and J genes are TRBV19 and TRBJ2-6; no reliable D call. Between the trimmed V and J ends, which lost 0 bases and 0 bases, there was a span of 3 bases. This CDR3 has 15 residues. Looked up from germline, CDR1 is LNHDA and CDR2 is SQIVND (reference sequence). CDR3 loop: CASSIEASGANVLTF. The CDR3 nucleotides are TGTGCCAGTAGTATAGAGGCCTCTGGGGCCAACGTCCTGACTTTC.

J is TRBJ2-5 and V is TRBV19; D may be TRBD2 (5 bases). The better agreement between TRBJ2-7 and the DNA end casts doubt on the J call. Germline lookup yields CDR1 LNHDA and CDR2 SQIVND (reference sequence). This CDR3 has 14 amino acids. The CDR3 nucleotides read TGTGCCAGTAGTATCTCACGAGAGGGAAACGAGCAGTACTTC. This sequence encodes CASSISREGNEQYF.

The CDR3 is CASSGGEQPQHF. CDR3 nucleotide sequence: TGTGCCAGTAGTGGGGGGGAGCAGCCCCAGCATTTT. The rearrangement links TRBV19 to TRBJ1-5, with D perhaps TRBD1 (5 bases). CDR1 and CDR2 (germline): LNHDA, SQIVND (reference sequence). Trimming took 5 bases from V and 7 from J, leaving 9 bases between them. This CDR3 comprises 12 residues.

The V gene is TRBV5-4, the J gene TRBJ1-2, with D possibly matching TRBD1 (5 bases). The germline gives CDR1 SGHNT, CDR2 YYREEE (reference sequence). The CDR3 covers 15 residues. V was cut by 4 bases and J by 7 bases, with 20 bases left in between. The CDR3 region is CASSLRDVGTRGYTF. Written as DNA, the CDR3 is TGTGCCAGCAGCCTGCGGGACGTCGGTACTCGTGGCTACACCTTC.

The chain carries TRBV7-9 and TRBJ2-7; 13 bases align to TRBD2. The germline V gene encodes CDR1 SEHNR and CDR2 FQNEAQ (reference sequence). After removal of 3 bases from V and 2 bases from J, the junction contained 1 base not matched to a gene. The CDR3 covers 15 residues. CDR3 loop: CASSLGLAGTYEQYF. The CDR3 DNA reads as TGTGCCAGCAGCTTGGGACTAGCGGGGACCTACGAGCAGTACTTC.

This chain links TRBV14 with TRBJ2-5; 7 bases align to TRBD1. This CDR3 contains 16 residues. Germline values: CDR1 SGHDN, CDR2 FVKESK. V lost 4 bases to trimming and J lost 0 bases; unmatched junction nucleotides: 8. The CDR3 DNA sequence: TGTGCCAGCAGCCCCTGGACAGGCGTGTACCAAGAGACCCAGTACTTC. Protein sequence: CASSPWTGVYQETQYF.

This chain connects TRBV9 to TRBJ2-5, with 8 positions matching TRBD1. CDR3 length: 15 residues. Losses at the gene ends were 3 bases for V and 5 bases for J; bases not matched to a gene: 9. Germline CDR1 is SGDLS and CDR2 is YYNGEE. CDR3 sequence: CASSARTGMGETQYF. CDR3 DNA sequence: TGTGCCAGCAGCGCCCGGACAGGGATGGGGGAGACCCAGTACTTC.

The chain uses TRBV4-1 and TRBJ2-3; D call uncertain. The V end was cut by 0 bases, the J end by 0 bases, with 4 bases between. Germline CDR1 MGHRA, CDR2 YSYEKL. The CDR3 is 14 residues long. Here the CDR3 reads CASSQETSTDTQYF. CDR3 coding DNA: TGCGCCAGCAGCCAAGAAACTAGCACAGATACGCAGTATTTT.

The genes are TRBV6-6 and TRBJ2-7; 7 bases match TRBD1. Per germline, CDR1 MNHNY and CDR2 SVGAGI (reference sequence). V gave up 5 bases and J gave up 2 bases; unmatched junction bases: 3. This CDR3 has 13 amino acids. The DNA of the CDR3 is TGTGCCAGCAGTGACGGACAGGCCTACGAGCAGTACTTC. As protein: CASSDGQAYEQYF.

V usage is TRBV4-1 and J usage is TRBJ1-1; TRBD1 aligns across 7 bases. CDR3 size: 14 residues. The J segment lost 8 bases and the V segment lost 4 bases, leaving 10 bases of the junction unmatched. Germline CDR1 and CDR2: MGHRA and YSYEKL. The CDR3 here is CASSPQGDGGEAFF. CDR3 nucleotide sequence: TGCGCCAGCAGCCCCCAGGGGGACGGGGGAGAAGCTTTCTTT.

J is TRBJ2-1 and V is TRBV30; 7 positions agree with TRBD2. The V and J ends lost 3 bases and 4 bases, in that order; junction bases with no gene match: 15. The CDR3 is 17 amino acids. Germline-derived CDR1 and CDR2 are GTSNPN and SVGIG (reference sequence). The CDR3 reads CAWRGREMKPNYNEQFF. The CDR3 coding sequence is TGTGCCTGGAGAGGGCGGGAGATGAAACCTAATTACAATGAGCAGTTCTTC.

This clone was counted between two and nine times. Additional DNA sequences in this sample encode the identical CDR3. This chain connects TRBV28 to TRBJ1-2; 7 nucleotides align to TRBD1. Germline lookup yields CDR1 MDHEN and CDR2 SYDVKM. V gave up 5 bases and J gave up 2 bases; unmatched junction bases: 8. This CDR3 comprises 15 residues. As DNA, the CDR3 is TGTGCCAGCAGTCCATTAGGGGGCCTCAACTATGGCTACACCTTC. Amino acids: CASSPLGGLNYGYTF.

The gene calls are TRBV18 and TRBJ2-7, with 7 bases lining up with TRBD1. The ends lost 3 bases at V and 3 bases at J; junction bases unmatched: 8. CDR1 is KGHSH and CDR2 is LQKENI in the germline V gene. The CDR3 is made up of 15 amino acids. CDR3 sequence: CASSPIRDRFYEQYF. The DNA of the CDR3 is TGTGCCAGCTCACCCATCCGGGACAGATTCTACGAGCAGTACTTC.

The chain carries TRBV7-2 and TRBJ2-2, with 14 positions matching TRBD2. The CDR3 is 16 amino acids. Germline trimming cut 4 bases from V and 7 bases from J; bases unmatched to any gene: 5. CDR1 is SGHTA and CDR2 is FQGNSA in the germline V gene. CDR3 protein: CASSSGLAGGGGELFF. In DNA, the CDR3 is TGTGCCAGCAGCTCCGGACTAGCGGGGGGAGGCGGGGAGCTGTTTTTT.

The J gene is TRBJ2-1, the V gene TRBV5-4, with TRBD2 as a possible D gene (6 bases). The length of the CDR3 is 16 residues. Germline CDR1 and CDR2: SGHNT and YYREEE (reference sequence). With 4 bases removed from V and 0 bases from J, the gap between germline ends came to 14 bases. In DNA form, the CDR3 reads TGTGCCAGCAGCAGCAGTAGCGGCAGCTCCTACAATGAGCAGTTCTTC. Translation: CASSSSSGSSYNEQFF.

This rearrangement joins TRBV5-4 to TRBJ1-1; a weak D match, TRBD1 (5 bases). Deletions cut 1 base from V and 4 bases from J, with 11 bases between. CDR1 is SGHNT and CDR2 is YYREEE in the germline V gene (reference sequence). The CDR3 loop spans 14 amino acids. The CDR3 is CASSLRTTGTEAFF. CDR3 sequence (DNA): TGTGCCAGCAGCTTGCGGACAACGGGCACTGAAGCTTTCTTT. Combining the CDR3 with reference TRBV5-4 and TRBJ1-1 gives the whole variable domain ETGVTQSPTHLIKTRGQQVTLRCSSQSGHNTVSWYQQALGQGPQFIFQYYREEENGRGNFPPRFSGLQFPNYSSELNVNALELDDSALYLCASSLRTTGTEAFFGQGTRLTVV.

CDR3 coding DNA: TGCGCCAGCAGCTCCAGTTCGGGACAGGGAGATAATTCACCCCTCCACTTT. Amino acids: CASSSSSGQGDNSPLHF. This chain joins TRBV5-1 and TRBJ1-6; TRBD1 agrees at 9 bases. From germline, CDR1 is SGHRS and CDR2 YFSETQ. The CDR3 has 17 residues. J lost 5 bases, V lost 3 bases, and 9 bases had no gene match.

The chain uses TRBV5-1 and TRBJ2-7; weak D call: TRBD1 (5 bases). V was pared by 3 bases and J by 2 bases, with 15 bases between. This CDR3 is 15 amino acids long. The V gene's germline CDR1 is SGHRS and CDR2 YFSETQ. The CDR3 here is CASSSGHGATYEQYF. DNA of the CDR3: TGCGCCAGCAGCTCCGGACACGGAGCGACCTACGAGCAGTACTTC.